The rows below give T cell receptor beta chains drawn from one sample of a study of blood T cell repertoires in COVID-19. TCRdb's copy holds only in-frame clones and misses some; the assay was immunoSEQ multiplex PCR. Here the sample spans tens of thousands of clones, less than 90% being singletons. Sequencing used peripheral blood. The receptors shown here come from a woman aged 55-70 years with active COVID-19. The CDR3 runs from the conserved cysteine through the conserved F or W. A D gene is named only where the DNA matches it firmly. A row's size may be missing; if present it is once, few, many or a size class.

d_gene | abundance | j_gene | v_gene | CDR3aa | CDR3nt
- | once | TRBJ2-1 | TRBV5-4 | CASSSIYNEQFF | TGTGCCAGCAGCTCAATCTACAATGAGCAGTTCTTC
TRBD1 | - | TRBJ1-6 | TRBV9 | CASSVGAGGSNSPLHF | TGTGCCAGCAGCGTCGGGGCAGGGGGTTCCAATTCACCCCTCCACTTT
- | - | TRBJ2-2 | TRBV28 | CASSLLLGGNTGELFF | TGTGCCAGCAGTTTATTGTTGGGGGGGAACACCGGGGAGCTGTTTTTT
- | - | TRBJ2-7 | TRBV3-1/TRBV3-2 | CASSRRNSAHEQYF | TGTGCCAGCAGCCGTCGAAATAGCGCTCACGAGCAGTACTTC
- | once | TRBJ2-5 | TRBV12-3/TRBV12-4 | CASSLQRSETQYF | TGTGCCAGCAGTTTACAGCGTTCGGAGACCCAGTACTTC
TRBD1 | - | TRBJ2-4 | TRBV3-1/TRBV3-2 | CASSQGETGSKNIQYF | TGTGCCAGCAGCCAAGGGGAGACAGGGTCTAAAAACATTCAGTACTTC
TRBD1 | once | TRBJ1-4 | TRBV6-6 | CASSLTNPGQGASINEKLFF | TGTGCCAGCAGTCTCACAAATCCGGGACAGGGGGCGAGTATTAATGAAAAACTGTTTTTT
TRBD1 | - | TRBJ1-1 | TRBV5-1 | CASSLGNRGNTEAFF | TGCGCCAGCAGCTTGGGCAACAGGGGGAACACTGAAGCTTTCTTT
- | - | TRBJ2-7 | TRBV7-9 | CASSLSGWRVEQYF | TGTGCCAGCAGCTTATCTGGGTGGAGGGTCGAGCAGTACTTC
TRBD1 | - | TRBJ2-2 | TRBV5-1 | CASSSGQGSNTGELFF | TGCGCCAGCAGCTCGGGACAGGGGTCAAACACCGGGGAGCTGTTTTTT
TRBD1 | - | TRBJ1-2 | TRBV3-1/TRBV3-2 | CASSPGQGAYGYTF | TGTGCCAGCAGCCCGGGACAGGGGGCCTATGGCTACACCTTC
TRBD2 | - | TRBJ2-1 | TRBV27 | CASSLAGGPGEQFF | TGTGCCAGCAGTTTAGCGGGGGGGCCAGGTGAGCAGTTCTTC
- | - | TRBJ1-1 | TRBV28 | CASSFPGTNTEAFF | TGTGCCAGCAGTTTTCCGGGGACTAACACTGAAGCTTTCTTT
TRBD1 | - | TRBJ2-1 | TRBV9 | CASSLWGQGRSYPRDEQFF | TGTGCCAGCAGCCTGTGGGGACAGGGCAGATCATACCCCCGGGATGAGCAGTTCTTC
TRBD1 | once | TRBJ2-7 | TRBV11-2 | CASSLGQGPYEQYF | TGTGCCAGCAGCTTGGGACAGGGGCCCTACGAGCAGTACTTC
- | - | TRBJ1-1 | TRBV7-9 | CASSSQGGVLNTEAFF | TGTGCCAGCAGCTCTCAGGGAGGGGTGTTGAACACTGAAGCTTTCTTT
TRBD1 | - | TRBJ2-1 | TRBV5-4 | CASSFKGQGKGSEQFF | TGTGCCAGCAGCTTTAAGGGACAGGGGAAAGGAAGTGAGCAGTTCTTC
TRBD1 | - | TRBJ2-7 | TRBV28 | CASGPGTGGFGVVREQYF | TGTGCCAGCGGCCCCGGGACAGGGGGCTTCGGCGTGGTTCGGGAGCAGTACTTC
- | - | TRBJ1-5 | TRBV21-1 | CASSNHPQGARADNQPQHF | TGTGCCAGCAGCAACCATCCCCAGGGGGCGAGGGCAGATAACCAGCCCCAGCATTTT
- | - | TRBJ1-1 | TRBV28 | CASVSARNTEAFF | TGTGCCAGCGTTTCAGCGAGGAACACTGAAGCTTTCTTT
TRBD2 | - | TRBJ2-5 | TRBV2 | CASPTAIAGRQETQYF | TGTGCCAGCCCAACCGCTATAGCGGGGCGCCAGGAGACCCAGTACTTC